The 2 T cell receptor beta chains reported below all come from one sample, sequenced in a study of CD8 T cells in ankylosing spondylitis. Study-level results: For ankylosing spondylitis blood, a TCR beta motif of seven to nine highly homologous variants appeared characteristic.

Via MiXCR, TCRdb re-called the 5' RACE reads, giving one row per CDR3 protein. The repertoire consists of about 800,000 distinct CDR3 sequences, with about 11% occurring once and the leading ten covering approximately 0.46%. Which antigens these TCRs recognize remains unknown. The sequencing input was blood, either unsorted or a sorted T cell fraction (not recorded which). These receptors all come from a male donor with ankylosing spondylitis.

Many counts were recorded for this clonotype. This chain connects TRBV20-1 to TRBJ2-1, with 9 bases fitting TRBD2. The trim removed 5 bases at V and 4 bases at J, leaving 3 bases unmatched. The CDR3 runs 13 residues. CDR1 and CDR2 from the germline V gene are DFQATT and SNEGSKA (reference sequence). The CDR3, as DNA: TGCAGTGCTGGGACTAGCCGGTACAATGAGCAGTTCTTC. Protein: CSAGTSRYNEQFF.

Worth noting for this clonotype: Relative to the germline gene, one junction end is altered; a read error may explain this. In DNA form, the CDR3 reads TGTGCCAGCAGTACCGGGATTCCGGGCTTC. Translation gives CASSTGIPGF. V and J are TRBV6-2 or TRBV6-3 and TRBJ2-4; possible D gene TRBD2, 5 bases. CDR1 and CDR2 from the germline V gene are MNHEY and SVGEGT. The CDR3 has 10 residues.